This T cell receptor (beta chain) was identified in a study of regulatory T cells in long-lasting Graves disease. Building of the TCR beta libraries involved iRepertoire HTBI primers and Arm-PCR of CDR3 regions. From the multiplex PCR reads, TCRdb called clonotypes with MiXCR, one entry per CDR3 protein. The sample includes about 220,000 distinct CDR3 sequences, around 20% of them seen just once. As for this clonotype: Antigen unknown.

General study results and limits: Favored gene segments in persistent disease were TRBV28, TRBJ1-2 and TRBJ2-5.

Time point given: newly diagnosed GD, antithyroid drugs for less than 3 months. Making the TCR library involved RNA that had been extracted from PBMCs. Doctors identified Graves' disease using the American Thyroid Association guidelines. The CDR3 length is 14 residues. V lost 7 bases to trimming and J lost 3 bases, with 16 bases between them. Germline lookup yields CDR1 DFQATT and CDR2 SNEGSKA (reference sequence). Separately, the same data were catalogued under a study of T cells in Graves' hyperthyroidism and ophthalmopathy. That report notes: During a first-round RT-PCR of the TCR CDR3, the HTBI primer set was used.

This receptor was obtained from a woman in her 30s with Graves disease. Here the sequenced sample was peripheral blood mononuclear cells (PBMCs), taken at new diagnosis, from a patient treated with antithyroid drugs. The V call is TRBV20-1, the J call TRBJ1-5, with D possibly matching TRBD1 (6 bases). CDR3 in DNA: TGCAGTGTGGTTTTCGGACAGCTCAATCAGCCCCAGCATTTT. This translates into CSVVFGQLNQPQHF.